This TCR beta chain is drawn from a study of neoadjuvant anti-PD-1 for oral cavity cancer. TCRdb's table, derived via immunoSEQ multiplex PCR, lists solely in-frame clones and lacks some. The data contain about 15,000 clones, roughly two thirds of them seen just once; the ten biggest clones take up roughly 2.6%. This CDR3 has 14 residues. Germline loops: CDR1 MGHRA, CDR2 YSYEKL. V trimming: 4 bases; J trimming: 3 bases; junction bases outside the gene matches: 6. This chain connects TRBV4-1 to TRBJ2-7; 7 nucleotides agree with TRBD1. This clonotype originated in a person aged 40 to 85 with oral cavity squamous cell carcinoma. The sequencing used PBMCs, collected before nivolumab (anti-PD-1) treatment. The CDR3, as DNA: TGCGCCAGCAGCCTGTCTCGGGACAGCTACGAGCAGTACTTC. Translating gives CASSLSRDSYEQYF.